The 25 T cell receptor beta chains reported below all come from one sample, sequenced in a study of blood T cell repertoires in COVID-19. Clones were sequenced by immunoSEQ multiplex PCR, and TCRdb holds only the in-frame ones, with some missing. The sample includes 120,000 or so clones, around three quarters of them seen just once. Sequenced: peripheral blood. The receptors were sampled from a woman in her 70s with acute or convalescent COVID-19.

As for this clone: Additional DNA sequences in this sample encode the identical CDR3. This chain connects TRBV20-1 to TRBJ2-1; possible D gene TRBD2, 6 bases. Trimming stripped 6 bases from V and 3 bases from J, with 6 bases between. The CDR3 runs to 11 residues. The germline gives CDR1 DFQATT, CDR2 SNEGSKA (reference sequence). For the CDR3, the DNA is TGCAGTGCGGACTACTACAATGAGCAGTTCTTC. As protein: CSADYYNEQFF.

The chain combines TRBV7-9 with TRBJ2-5; no clear D gene. V gave up 1 base and J gave up 4 bases, with 7 bases separating them. In germline, CDR1 is SEHNR, CDR2 FQNEAQ (reference sequence). The CDR3 has 13 amino acids. Here the CDR3 DNA reads TGTGCCAGCAGCTTAGAAATCGTAGAGACCCAGTACTTC. Amino acid sequence: CASSLEIVETQYF. Complete variable domain (other parts from reference TRBV7-9 and TRBJ2-5): DTGVSQNPRHKITKRGQNVTFRCDPISEHNRLYWYRQTLGQGPEFLTYFQNEAQLEKSRLLSDRFSAERPKGSFSTLEIQRTEQGDSAMYLCASSLEIVETQYFGPGTRLLVL.

This chain links TRBV11-2 with TRBJ1-2; 8 bases map to TRBD1. The CDR3 contains 17 residues. The V and J ends lost 1 base and 2 bases, in that order; junction bases with no gene match: 9. From germline, CDR1 is SGHAT and CDR2 FQNNGV. CDR3 loop: CASSLVPGTGGNYGYTF. CDR3 in DNA: TGTGCCAGCAGCTTAGTCCCCGGGACAGGAGGAAACTATGGCTACACCTTC.

This clone was counted between two and nine times. The chain combines TRBV2 with TRBJ1-2; D is possibly TRBD1 (5 bases). Between the trimmed V and J ends, which lost 8 bases and 6 bases, there was a span of 13 bases. The CDR3 has 12 amino acids. Germline V CDR1 and CDR2: SNHLY, FYNNEI. The chain's CDR3 is CASGRGSHGYTF. The DNA for the CDR3 is TGTGCCAGCGGGAGGGGATCACATGGCTACACCTTC.

The chain is built from TRBV19 and TRBJ2-1, with 7 bases identical to TRBD1. Trimming took 2 bases from V and 10 from J; bases not matched to a gene: 2. The length of the CDR3 is 12 residues. The V gene's germline CDR1 is LNHDA and CDR2 SQIVND (reference sequence). The CDR3 loop is CASSILQGEQFF. CDR3 nucleotide sequence: TGTGCCAGTAGTATACTACAGGGGGAGCAGTTCTTC.

The rearrangement joins TRBV6-2 or TRBV6-3 to TRBJ2-3, with TRBD1 as a possible D gene (6 bases). There are 14 residues in the CDR3. Germline lookup yields CDR1 MNHEY and CDR2 SVGEGT. The V end lost 5 bases, the J end lost 2 bases, and 11 bases lay between the germline ends. CDR3 in DNA: TGTGCCAGCAGTATACAGGGAATCACAGATACGCAGTATTTT. Its translation is CASSIQGITDTQYF.

The J gene is TRBJ2-3, the V gene TRBV2; 8 bases fit TRBD2. The CDR3 runs to 16 residues. The germline gives CDR1 SNHLY, CDR2 FYNNEI. V dropped 6 bases and J dropped 1; count of bases not matched to a gene: 9. In DNA, the CDR3 is TGTGCCAGCAGCAACCTCTTAGCGGGGCGCACAGATACGCAGTATTTT. As protein: CASSNLLAGRTDTQYF.

The rearrangement links TRBV2 to TRBJ2-3; D gene uncertain. The CDR3 sequence is 16 residues long. Germline V CDR1 and CDR2: SNHLY, FYNNEI. V was shortened by 7 bases and J by 0 bases, with 17 bases between the two germline ends. The CDR3 DNA reads as TGTGCCAGCACCCTGAACCTACGAACGAGCACAGATACGCAGTATTTT. Translated: CASTLNLRTSTDTQYF.

This clone has a count of ten or more. The chain is built from TRBV3-1 (or the pseudogene TRBV3-2) and TRBJ2-6, with 12 bases matching TRBD2. The CDR3 sequence is 17 residues long. Germline V CDR1 and CDR2: LGHDT, YNNKEL (reference sequence). J lost 3 bases, V lost 0 bases, and 0 bases had no gene match. The CDR3: CASSQETSGGGANVLTF. The CDR3 DNA is TGTGCCAGCAGCCAAGAGACTAGCGGGGGTGGGGCCAACGTCCTGACTTTC.

The chain uses TRBV6-2 or TRBV6-3 and TRBJ2-2, with D uncertain. The CDR3 contains 13 residues. The germline V gene has CDR1 MNHEY and CDR2 SVGEGT. With 5 bases removed from V and 8 bases from J, the gap between germline ends came to 12 bases. CDR3 DNA sequence: TGTGCCAGCAGTCTCAGTACAAATGGGGAGCTGTTTTTT. It is translated as CASSLSTNGELFF.

This clone was recorded a few times. The genes are TRBV6-2 or TRBV6-3 and TRBJ2-1; 10 bases line up with TRBD1. Germline V gene data show CDR1 as MNHEY and CDR2 as SVGEGT. The CDR3 is 15 amino acids. The V gene end was trimmed by 4 bases and the J gene end by 4 bases; junction bases not matched to a gene: 4. The CDR3 DNA is TGTGCCAGCAGTTCCCGGGACAGGGGATACAATGAGCAGTTCTTC. As protein: CASSSRDRGYNEQFF.

This clone was detected a few times. J is TRBJ2-3 and V is TRBV5-4, with 11 bases identical to TRBD2. CDR3 size: 17 residues. Germline values: CDR1 SGHNT, CDR2 YYREEE (reference sequence). With V trimmed by 0 bases and J by 4 bases, 7 bases remained unmatched. CDR3 in DNA: TGTGCCAGCAGCTTGGGACTAGCGGGGCCCACAGCAGATACGCAGTATTTT. It specifies CASSLGLAGPTADTQYF.

This clone was found a few times. The missing conserved phenylalanine or tryptophan at the end of this CDR3 makes a read error likely. The limits of the CDR3 on the DNA are not certain, so only TCRdb's listed CDR3 is given. The chain uses TRBV20-1 and TRBJ2-3; TRBD2, the table's D call, lacks a check against the DNA. The germline CDR1 and CDR2 sequences are DFQATT and SNEGSKA (reference sequence). Ends included, the CDR3 has 11 residues. This CDR3 is CSAKTSGLLTL.

The genes are TRBV6-4 and TRBJ1-5; 10 nucleotides match TRBD1. V lost 2 bases to trimming and J lost 2 bases; unmatched junction nucleotides: 12. This CDR3 region has 19 residues. Germline V gene sequence: CDR1 MRHNA, CDR2 SNTAGT. DNA of the CDR3: TGTGCCAGCAGTGACCTGTGGGGACAGGGGAAGGAAGGCAATCAGCCCCAGCATTTT. It codes for CASSDLWGQGKEGNQPQHF.

The rearrangement links TRBV28 to TRBJ2-7; possibly TRBD1 for D (5 bases). Germline V lookup: CDR1 MDHEN, CDR2 SYDVKM. The V end lost 10 bases, the J end lost 4 bases, and 17 bases lay between the germline ends. CDR3 size: 13 residues. This CDR3 reads CATTSGKGYEQYF. CDR3 nucleotides: TGTGCCACCACGTCGGGTAAGGGGTACGAGCAGTACTTC.

The chain recombines TRBV5-4 with TRBJ2-2, with a weak D call TRBD2 (6 bases). The CDR3 is made up of 15 amino acids. Germline CDR1 and CDR2: SGHNT and YYREEE (reference sequence). V gave up 4 bases and J gave up 1 base, with 11 bases separating them. CDR3 amino acids: CASSPGLENTGELFF. The CDR3 DNA follows: TGTGCCAGCAGCCCGGGACTCGAGAACACCGGGGAGCTGTTTTTT.

Regarding this clone: In the same sample, other DNA sequences code for this CDR3. The chain links TRBV9 to TRBJ1-6; tentative D call: TRBD1 (6 bases). CDR3 length: 14 amino acids. Germline V gives CDR1 SGDLS, CDR2 YYNGEE. The V end was cut by 0 bases, the J end by 7 bases, with 8 bases between. This chain's CDR3 is CASSVGQANSPLHF. The DNA of the CDR3 is TGTGCCAGCAGCGTAGGACAGGCCAATTCACCCCTCCACTTT.

The genes are TRBV9 and TRBJ2-2; 8 nucleotides line up with TRBD1. The CDR3 is made up of 16 amino acids. Germline assignment: CDR1 SGDLS and CDR2 YYNGEE. V lost 0 bases to trimming and J lost 8 bases; unmatched junction nucleotides: 9. The CDR3 coding sequence is TGTGCCAGCAGCGTAGTGGCAGGGGGCTTACCGGGGGAGCTGTTTTTT. Its translation: CASSVVAGGLPGELFF.

The V call is TRBV5-4, the J call TRBJ2-5; D is undetermined. V lost 4 bases to trimming and J lost 2 bases, with 9 bases between them. The CDR3 has 13 residues. The germline CDR1 and CDR2 sequences are SGHNT and YYREEE (reference sequence). CDR3 residues: CASSTILQETQYF. The DNA for the CDR3 is TGTGCCAGCAGCACAATACTACAAGAGACCCAGTACTTC. Supplemented by reference TRBV5-4 and TRBJ2-5, the full variable domain reads ETGVTQSPTHLIKTRGQQVTLRCSSQSGHNTVSWYQQALGQGPQFIFQYYREEENGRGNFPPRFSGLQFPNYSSELNVNALELDDSALYLCASSTILQETQYFGPGTRLLVL.

In this sample, this clone turned up once. This chain links TRBV6-8 with TRBJ1-6; D is unclear. Trimming removed 3 bases at V and 6 bases at J, with 18 bases between. Germline values: CDR1 MNHGY, CDR2 SAAAGT. This CDR3 spans 17 amino acids. The CDR3 DNA reads TGTGCCAGCAGTTATCCCCCCCCCGCCAGGTGTAATTCACCCCTCCACTTT. This encodes CASSYPPPARCNSPLHF.

This clone appeared a single time. This sequence joins TRBV5-1 and TRBJ1-2; no firm D call. Germline lookup yields CDR1 SGHRS and CDR2 YFSETQ. The CDR3 length is 14 residues. V was pared by 4 bases and J by 3 bases, with 13 bases between. CDR3 in amino acids: CASSREAADYGYTF. The CDR3 coding sequence is TGCGCCAGCAGCCGGGAAGCAGCGGACTATGGCTACACCTTC.

V usage is TRBV7-2 and J usage is TRBJ2-1, with 16 bases aligning to TRBD2. V trimming: 5 bases; J trimming: 6 bases; junction bases outside the gene matches: 10. The CDR3 consists of 18 residues. Looked up from germline, CDR1 is SGHTA and CDR2 is FQGNSA. This CDR3 reads CASSPGTSGGALPNEQFF. CDR3 bases: TGTGCCAGCAGCCCCGGGACTAGCGGGGGGGCCTTACCCAATGAGCAGTTCTTC.

The genes are TRBV9 and TRBJ1-4; possible D gene TRBD1, 5 bases. The CDR3 consists of 24 residues. V lost 0 bases to trimming and J lost 1 base, with 34 bases between them. The germline V gene encodes CDR1 SGDLS and CDR2 YYNGEE. This CDR3 is CASSVASYVIGAEERVRTNEKLFF. CDR3 nucleotide sequence: TGTGCCAGCAGCGTAGCGAGCTACGTCATTGGGGCAGAAGAACGAGTCAGAACTAATGAAAAACTGTTTTTT.

This clone was detected a few times. This rearrangement joins TRBV7-6 to TRBJ2-3, with D possibly being TRBD2 (5 bases). V dropped 5 bases and J dropped 6 bases, with 21 bases sitting between them. The V gene's germline CDR1 is SGHVS and CDR2 FNYEAQ. This CDR3 has 16 residues. The CDR3 sequence is CASSRDSLVGMDTQYF. The CDR3 nucleotides read TGTGCCAGCAGCCGGGATTCCCTGGTCGGGATGGATACGCAGTATTTT.

The chain has TRBV5-1 and TRBJ2-3, with D perhaps TRBD1 (6 bases). V lost 4 bases, J lost 3 bases, and 15 bases lay in between. The CDR3 runs 15 residues. Germline-derived CDR1 and CDR2 are SGHRS and YFSETQ. For the CDR3, the DNA is TGCGCCAGCAGCCCTAAAGACAGGTTGACAGATACGCAGTATTTT. Protein product: CASSPKDRLTDTQYF.